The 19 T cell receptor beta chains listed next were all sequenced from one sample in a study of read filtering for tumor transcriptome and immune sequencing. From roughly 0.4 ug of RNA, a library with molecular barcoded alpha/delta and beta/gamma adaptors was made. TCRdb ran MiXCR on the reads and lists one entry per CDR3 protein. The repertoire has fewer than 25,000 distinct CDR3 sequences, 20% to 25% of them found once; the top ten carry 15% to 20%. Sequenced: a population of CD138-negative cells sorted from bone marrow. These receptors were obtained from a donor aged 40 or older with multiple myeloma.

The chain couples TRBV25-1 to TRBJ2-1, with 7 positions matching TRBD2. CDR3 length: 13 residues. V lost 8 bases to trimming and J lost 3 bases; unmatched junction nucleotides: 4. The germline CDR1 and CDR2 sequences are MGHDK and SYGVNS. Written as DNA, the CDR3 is TGTGCCAGCCGTGGGGACTACTACAATGAGCAGTTCTTC. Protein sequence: CASRGDYYNEQFF.

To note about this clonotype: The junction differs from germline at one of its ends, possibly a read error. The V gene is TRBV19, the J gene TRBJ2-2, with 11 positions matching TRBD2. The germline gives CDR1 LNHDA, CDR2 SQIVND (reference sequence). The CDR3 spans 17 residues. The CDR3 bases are TGTGCCAGTTGCCCGGGACTAGCGGTTCCGAACACCGGGGAGCTGCTTTTT. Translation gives CASCPGLAVPNTGELLF.

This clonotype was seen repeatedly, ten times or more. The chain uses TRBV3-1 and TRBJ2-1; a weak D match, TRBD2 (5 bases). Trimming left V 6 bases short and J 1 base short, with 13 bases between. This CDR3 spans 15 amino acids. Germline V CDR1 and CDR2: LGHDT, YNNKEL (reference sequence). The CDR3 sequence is CASRLGSTSYNEQFF. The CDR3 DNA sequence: TGTGCCAGCAGATTGGGGAGTACGTCCTACAATGAGCAGTTCTTC.

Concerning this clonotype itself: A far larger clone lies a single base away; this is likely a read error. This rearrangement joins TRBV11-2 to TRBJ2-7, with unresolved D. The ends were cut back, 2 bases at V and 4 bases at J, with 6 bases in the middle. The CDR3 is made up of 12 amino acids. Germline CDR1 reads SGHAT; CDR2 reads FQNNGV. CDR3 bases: TGTGCCAGCAGCTTACATGAGTACGAGCAGTACTTC. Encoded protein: CASSLHEYEQYF.

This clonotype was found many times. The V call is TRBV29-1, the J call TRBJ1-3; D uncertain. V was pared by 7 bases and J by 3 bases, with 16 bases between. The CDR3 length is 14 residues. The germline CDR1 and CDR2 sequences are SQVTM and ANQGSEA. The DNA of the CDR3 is TGCAGCGCCTTGACCGACCCTCGTGGAAACACCATATATTTT. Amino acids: CSALTDPRGNTIYF. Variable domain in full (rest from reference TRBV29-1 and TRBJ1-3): SAVISQKPSRDICQRGTSLTIQCQVDSQVTMMFWYRQQPGQSLTLIATANQGSEATYESGFVIDKFPISRPNLTFSTLTVSNMSPEDSSIYLCSALTDPRGNTIYFGEGSWLTVV.

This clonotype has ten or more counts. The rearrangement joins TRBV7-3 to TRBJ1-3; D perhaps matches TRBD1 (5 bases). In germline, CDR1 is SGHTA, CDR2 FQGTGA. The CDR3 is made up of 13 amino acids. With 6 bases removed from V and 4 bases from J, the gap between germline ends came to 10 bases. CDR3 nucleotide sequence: TGTGCCAGCAGTCCGGGACCGGGAAACACCATATATTTT. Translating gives CASSPGPGNTIYF.

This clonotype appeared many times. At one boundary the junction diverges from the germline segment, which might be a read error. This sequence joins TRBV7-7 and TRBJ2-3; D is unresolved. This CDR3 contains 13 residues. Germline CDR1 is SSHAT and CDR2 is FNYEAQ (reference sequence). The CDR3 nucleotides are TGTGCTAGCAGCTTAGGCCCCACAGATACGCAGTATTTT. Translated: CASSLGPTDTQYF.

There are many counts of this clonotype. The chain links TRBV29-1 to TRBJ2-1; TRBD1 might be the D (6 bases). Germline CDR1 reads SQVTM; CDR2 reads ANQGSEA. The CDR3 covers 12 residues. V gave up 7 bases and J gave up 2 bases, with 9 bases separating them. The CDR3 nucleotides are TGCAGCGCCCGGGACACCTACAATGAGCAGTTCTTC. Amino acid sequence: CSARDTYNEQFF.

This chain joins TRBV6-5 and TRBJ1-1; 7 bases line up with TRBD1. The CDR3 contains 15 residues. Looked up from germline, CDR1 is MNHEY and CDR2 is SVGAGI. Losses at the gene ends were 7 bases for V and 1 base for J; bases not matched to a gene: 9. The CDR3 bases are TGTGCCAGCACCGACAGGGCGGGTGGGAACACTGAAGCTTTCTTT. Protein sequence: CASTDRAGGNTEAFF.

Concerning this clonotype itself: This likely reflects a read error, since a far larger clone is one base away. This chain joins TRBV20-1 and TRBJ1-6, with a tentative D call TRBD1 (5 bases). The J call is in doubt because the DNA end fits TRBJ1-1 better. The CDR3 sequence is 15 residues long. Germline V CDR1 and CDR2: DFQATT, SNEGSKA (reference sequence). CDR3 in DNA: TGCAGTGCTGGAGGAGAGGGCAGGGTAAACGCTGAAGCTTTCTTT. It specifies CSAGGEGRVNAEAFF.

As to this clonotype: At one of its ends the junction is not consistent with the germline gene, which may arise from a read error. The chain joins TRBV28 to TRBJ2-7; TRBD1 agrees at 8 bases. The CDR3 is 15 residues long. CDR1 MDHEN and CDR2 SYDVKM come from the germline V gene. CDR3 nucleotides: TGTGTCAGCAGAAAAGGACAGGGAGGAGCCTACGAGCAGTACTTC. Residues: CVSRKGQGGAYEQYF.

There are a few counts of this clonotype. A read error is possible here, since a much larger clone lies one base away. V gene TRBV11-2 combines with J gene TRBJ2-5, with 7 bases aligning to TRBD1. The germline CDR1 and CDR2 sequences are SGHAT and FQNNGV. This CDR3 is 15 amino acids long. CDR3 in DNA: TGTGCCAGCGGCTTAGTGATGGGACAGCAAGAGACCCAGTACTTC. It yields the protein CASGLVMGQQETQYF.

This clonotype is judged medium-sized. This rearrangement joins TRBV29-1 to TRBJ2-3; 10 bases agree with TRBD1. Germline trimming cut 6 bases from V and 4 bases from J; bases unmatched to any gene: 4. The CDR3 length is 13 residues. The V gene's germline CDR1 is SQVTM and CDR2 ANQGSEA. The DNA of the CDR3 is TGCAGCGTCATGACAGGGGGCCCAGATACGCAGTATTTT. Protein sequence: CSVMTGGPDTQYF.

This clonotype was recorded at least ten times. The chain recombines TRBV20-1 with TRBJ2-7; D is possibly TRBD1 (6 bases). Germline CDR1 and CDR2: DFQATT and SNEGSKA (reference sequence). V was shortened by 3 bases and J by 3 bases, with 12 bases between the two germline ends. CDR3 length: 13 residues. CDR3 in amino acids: CSASTDRIYEQYF. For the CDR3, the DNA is TGCAGTGCTAGTACCGACAGGATCTACGAGCAGTACTTC.

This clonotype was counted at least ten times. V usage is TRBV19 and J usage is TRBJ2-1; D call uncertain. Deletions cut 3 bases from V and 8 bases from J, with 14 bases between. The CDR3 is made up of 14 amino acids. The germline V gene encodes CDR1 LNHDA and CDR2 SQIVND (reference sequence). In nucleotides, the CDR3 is TGTGCCAGTAGTATTCGGATCCCGAGCGATGAGCAGTTCTTC. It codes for CASSIRIPSDEQFF.

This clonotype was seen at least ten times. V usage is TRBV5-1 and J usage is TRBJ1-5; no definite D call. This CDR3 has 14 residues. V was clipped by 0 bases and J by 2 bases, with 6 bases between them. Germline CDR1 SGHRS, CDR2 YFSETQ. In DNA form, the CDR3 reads TGCGCCAGCAGCTTGGGATTCGGCAATCAGCCCCAGCATTTT. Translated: CASSLGFGNQPQHF.

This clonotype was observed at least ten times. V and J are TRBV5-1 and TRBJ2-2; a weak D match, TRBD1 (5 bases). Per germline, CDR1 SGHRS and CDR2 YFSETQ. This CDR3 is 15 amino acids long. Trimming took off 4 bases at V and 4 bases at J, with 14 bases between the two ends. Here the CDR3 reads CASSPTGASTGELFF. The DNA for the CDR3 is TGCGCCAGCAGCCCGACTGGGGCTAGCACCGGGGAGCTGTTTTTT.

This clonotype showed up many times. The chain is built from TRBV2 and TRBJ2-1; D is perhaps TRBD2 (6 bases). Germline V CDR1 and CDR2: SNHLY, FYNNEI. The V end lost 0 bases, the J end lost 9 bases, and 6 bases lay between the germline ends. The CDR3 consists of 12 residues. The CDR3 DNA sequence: TGTGCCAGCAGTGAAGCTAGCGGTGAGCAGTTCTTC. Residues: CASSEASGEQFF.

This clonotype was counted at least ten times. The CDR3 coding sequence is TGCGCCAGCCGGAGAGCGGGAGGTAACACCTACAATGAGCAGTTCTTC. This translates into CASRRAGGNTYNEQFF. The V and J genes are TRBV5-1 and TRBJ2-1; 9 bases are a match to TRBD2. The CDR3 length is 16 residues. Germline lookup yields CDR1 SGHRS and CDR2 YFSETQ. J gave up 2 bases and V 7 bases, and 10 bases lay outside the gene matches. The variable domain in full, completed from reference TRBV5-1 and TRBJ2-1, reads KAGVTQTPRYLIKTRGQQVTLSCSPISGHRSVSWYQQTPGQGLQFLFEYFSETQRNKGNFPGRFSGRQFSNSRSEMNVSTLELGDSALYLCASRRAGGNTYNEQFFGPGTRLTVL.